This TCR beta chain was captured by sequencing in a study of CD8+ T cells in alopecia areata. The CDR3 loop spans 11 amino acids. V shed 2 bases and J shed 3 bases, with 5 bases lying between them. Germline CDR1 GTSNPN, CDR2 SVGIG (reference sequence). After isolation, RNA underwent reverse transcription to generate cDNA as the sequencing template. The protocol was immunoSEQ multiplex PCR, while the TCRdb copy is restricted to in-frame clones and leaves out a portion. The sample consists of about 42,000 clones, about 71% of them appearing once. Worth noting for this clone: Its specificity is not known. This specimen includes other DNA sequences encoding the same CDR3.

Findings of the study overall: Tofacitinib significantly brought down scalp clonality and expanded CD8+ clones among top 100.

Treatment in this sample: oral pan-JAK inhibitor, 5-10 mg twice daily. Sorting of PBMCs yielded the CD4+ and CD8+ T cells. The chain carries TRBV30 and TRBJ2-7, with a tentative D call TRBD1 (5 bases). This receptor was identified in a human donor with alopecia areata. The sequences come from CD8+ T cells sorted from blood, collected at week 4, from a patient treated with tofacitinib. The CDR3 reads CAWSQGYEQYF. The DNA of the CDR3 is TGTGCCTGGAGTCAGGGCTACGAGCAGTACTTC.